Listed below are T cell receptor beta chains from one sample, sequenced in a study of blood T cells in healthy people across ages. TCRdb used MiXCR to reprocess the 5' RACE reads, holding one entry per CDR3 protein. The sample holds under 1,000,000 distinct CDR3 sequences, about half seen once. Sequencing used blood. These receptors came from an older man in good health. Both conserved end residues are part of each CDR3. The D gene is left open where the match is weak. Part of the rows lack a size; the others show once, few, many or a class for expanded clones.

d_call j_call clone_size v_call cdr3_length cdr3_aa cdr3_nt
- TRBJ2-1 - TRBV5-8 15 CASSSLTGVYNEQFF TGTGCCAGCAGCTCGCTGACAGGAGTTTACAATGAGCAGTTCTTC
- TRBJ2-7 - TRBV7-8 13 CTSSPSPELLQYF TGTACCAGCAGCCCCTCCCCGGAGCTATTGCAGTACTTC
TRBD1 TRBJ1-5 - TRBV6-6 17 CATEEGTALYSNQPQHF TGTGCCACCGAAGAAGGGACAGCACTATATAGCAATCAGCCCCAGCATTTT
- TRBJ2-7 - TRBV28 13 CASKKGGLYEQYF TGTGCCAGCAAAAAAGGGGGATTGTACGAGCAGTACTTC
- TRBJ2-3 - TRBV20-1 13 CTARDGLIDTQYF TGCACCGCGAGGGACGGTTTAATAGATACGCAGTATTTT
TRBD1 TRBJ2-1 - TRBV24-1 15 CATSATGEGYNEQFF TGTGCCACCAGCGCGACAGGGGAAGGCTACAATGAGCAGTTCTTC
TRBD1 TRBJ2-2 few TRBV20-1 15 CSARGWAGGPGELFF TGCAGTGCGAGAGGTTGGGCAGGGGGCCCCGGGGAGCTGTTTTTT
TRBD2 TRBJ2-1 few TRBV20-1 18 CSARREHAGLAVYNEQFF TGCAGTGCCCGCCGGGAACATGCGGGACTAGCGGTGTACAATGAGCAGTTCTTC
TRBD2 TRBJ2-1 - TRBV12-3/TRBV12-4 14 CASSGGRRENEQFF TGTGCCAGCAGCGGCGGGAGAAGGGAAAATGAGCAGTTCTTC
TRBD2 TRBJ2-3 - TRBV20-1 15 CSALILADSRDTQYF TGCAGTGCGCTAATACTAGCGGACTCACGGGATACGCAGTATTTT
- TRBJ1-5 many TRBV5-1 16 CASSLDTVDSNQPQHF TGCGCCAGCAGCTTGGATACGGTCGACAGCAATCAGCCCCAGCATTTT
- TRBJ1-2 - TRBV7-2 13 CASSVYRDDGYTF TGTGCCAGCAGCGTGTACAGGGACGACGGCTACACCTTC
- TRBJ2-3 - TRBV12-3/TRBV12-4 12 CASRGGTDVQYF TGTGCCAGCAGAGGAGGGACAGATGTGCAGTATTTT
- TRBJ2-5 - TRBV20-1 16 CSARDERGVQEPLQYF TGCAGTGCTAGAGATGAACGAGGGGTTCAAGAGCCGTTACAGTACTTC
- TRBJ2-7 - TRBV5-1 16 CASSIGNPGPFYEQYF TGCGCCAGCAGCATAGGAAACCCCGGGCCCTTCTACGAGCAGTACTTC
- TRBJ1-5 few TRBV24-1 16 CATSDRDNLGNQPQHF TGTGCCACCAGTGATCGGGACAACCTGGGCAATCAGCCCCAGCATTTT